The 2 T cell receptor beta chains reported below all come from one sample, sequenced in a study of cytomegalovirus exposure and HLA in healthy donors. PCR employed 60 Vbeta and 13 Jbeta primers. Sequencing was performed with immunoSEQ multiplex PCR; in TCRdb, only in-frame clones are kept and a portion is missing. Found here are some 110,000 clones, about 64% of them singletons; the top ten hold less than 3%. The specimen sequenced was PBMCs. The source is a female donor in good health and CMV-seronegative.

The CDR3 nucleotides are TGTGCCAGCAGGAAGGGGACAGGGCTTATCTACGAGCAGTACTTC. Its protein product is CASRKGTGLIYEQYF. The V call is TRBV25-1, the J call TRBJ2-7, with 9 bases identical to TRBD1. In germline, CDR1 is MGHDK, CDR2 SYGVNS. Losses at the gene ends were 6 bases for V and 3 bases for J; bases not matched to a gene: 9. CDR3 size: 15 residues.

The J gene is TRBJ2-2, the V gene TRBV6-1, with no clear D. With 2 bases removed from V and 3 bases from J, the gap between germline ends came to 7 bases. This CDR3 is 14 amino acids long. In germline, CDR1 is MNHNS, CDR2 SASEGT. CDR3 bases: TGTGCCAGCAGTGAACATTGGCACACCGGGGAGCTGTTTTTT. Its protein product is CASSEHWHTGELFF.